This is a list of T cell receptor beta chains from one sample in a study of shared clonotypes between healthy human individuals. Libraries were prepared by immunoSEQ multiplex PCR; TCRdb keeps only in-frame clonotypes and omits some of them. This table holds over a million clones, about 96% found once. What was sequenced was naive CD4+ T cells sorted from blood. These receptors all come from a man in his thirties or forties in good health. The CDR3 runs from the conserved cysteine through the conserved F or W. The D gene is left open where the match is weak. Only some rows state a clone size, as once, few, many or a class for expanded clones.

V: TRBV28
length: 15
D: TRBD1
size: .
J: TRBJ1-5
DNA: TGTGCCAGCAGTAGCCGGACAGGGCTCAATCAGCCCCAGCATTTT
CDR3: CASSSRTGLNQPQHF

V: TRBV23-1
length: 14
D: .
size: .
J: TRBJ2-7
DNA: TGCGCCAGCAGTCAAATCCCTCAAATGTTCGAGCAGTACTTC
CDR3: CASSQIPQMFEQYF

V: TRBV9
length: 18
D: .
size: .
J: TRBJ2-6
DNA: TGTGCCAGCAGCGCCGGAGTCGTCCGAAACTCTGGGGCCAACGTCCTGACTTTC
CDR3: CASSAGVVRNSGANVLTF

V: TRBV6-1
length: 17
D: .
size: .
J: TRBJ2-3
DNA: TGTGCCAGCAGTGAAGAAGTCGGAGCGTGGGGCCCAGATACGCAGTATTTT
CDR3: CASSEEVGAWGPDTQYF

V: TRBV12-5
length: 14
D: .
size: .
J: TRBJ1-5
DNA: TGTGCTAGTGGTTTGACGGGTAGCAATCAGCCCCAGCATTTT
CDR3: CASGLTGSNQPQHF

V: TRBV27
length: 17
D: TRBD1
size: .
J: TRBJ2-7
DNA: TGTGCCAGCAGTTTCGCGGGACAGGGCCTTTCAACCTACGAGCAGTACTTC
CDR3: CASSFAGQGLSTYEQYF

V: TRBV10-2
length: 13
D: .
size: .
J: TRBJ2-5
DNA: TGCGCCAGCAGCCATACTAGCCAAGAGACCCAGTACTTC
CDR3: CASSHTSQETQYF

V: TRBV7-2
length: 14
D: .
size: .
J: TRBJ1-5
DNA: TGTGCCAGCAGCGACCGCGGGACGAATCAGCCCCAGCATTTT
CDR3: CASSDRGTNQPQHF

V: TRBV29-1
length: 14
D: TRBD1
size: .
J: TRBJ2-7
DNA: TGCAGCGTTGTCCGGACAGGGGTGGGGTACGAGCAGTACTTC
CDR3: CSVVRTGVGYEQYF

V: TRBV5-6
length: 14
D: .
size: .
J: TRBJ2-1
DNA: TGTGCCAGCAGCCGGGTCGCCCTCCCCAATGAGCAGTTCTTC
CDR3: CASSRVALPNEQFF

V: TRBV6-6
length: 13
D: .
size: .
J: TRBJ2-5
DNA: TGTGCCAGCAGTTACCTGGCCCAAGAGACCCAGTACTTC
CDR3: CASSYLAQETQYF

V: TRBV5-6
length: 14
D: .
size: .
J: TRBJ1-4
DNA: TGTGCCAGCAGCAGGCTCAGGGAGATTGAAAAACTGTTTTTT
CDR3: CASSRLREIEKLFF

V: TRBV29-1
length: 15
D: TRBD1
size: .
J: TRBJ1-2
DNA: TGCAGCGTTGCGACGGGACAGCCGCTGCCTTATGGCTACACCTTC
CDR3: CSVATGQPLPYGYTF

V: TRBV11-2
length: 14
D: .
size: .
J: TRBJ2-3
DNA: TGTGCCAGCAGCTGGGACACCCGGTCAGATACGCAGTATTTT
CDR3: CASSWDTRSDTQYF

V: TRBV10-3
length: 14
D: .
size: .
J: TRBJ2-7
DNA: TGTGCCATCAAGGGCACCACGTCCCTCTACGAGCAGTACTTC
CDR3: CAIKGTTSLYEQYF

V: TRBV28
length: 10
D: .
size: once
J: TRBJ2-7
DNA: TGTGCCAGCAGCGGGTACGAGCAGTACTTC
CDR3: CASSGYEQYF

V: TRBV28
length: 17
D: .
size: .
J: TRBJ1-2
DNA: TGTGCCAGCTCGAAGCCGGGGGACCTACCCTTGAGCTATGGCTACACCTTC
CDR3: CASSKPGDLPLSYGYTF

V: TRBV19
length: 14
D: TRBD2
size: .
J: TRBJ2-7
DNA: TGTGCCAGCCAAGCGGGAGGCAGCTCCTACGAGCAGTACTTC
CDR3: CASQAGGSSYEQYF

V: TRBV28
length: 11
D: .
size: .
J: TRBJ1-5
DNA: TGTGCCAGCAGCACCCCGGGGCCCCAGCATTTT
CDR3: CASSTPGPQHF

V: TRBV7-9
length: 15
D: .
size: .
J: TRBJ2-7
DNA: TGTGCCAGCAGCTTAGCCACGGGACAAAGTTACGAGCAGTACTTC
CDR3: CASSLATGQSYEQYF

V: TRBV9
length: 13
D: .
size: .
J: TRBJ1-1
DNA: TGTGCCAGCAGCGGATCTATCGACACTGAAGCTTTCTTT
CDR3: CASSGSIDTEAFF

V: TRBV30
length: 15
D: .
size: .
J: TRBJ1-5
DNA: TGTGCCTGGAGTTGGGCAGGGATCCGTGATCAGCCCCAGCATTTT
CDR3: CAWSWAGIRDQPQHF